This T cell receptor beta chain derives from a study of T cells in placental villitis. Some background on the complete study: Two control placentae came from preterm deliveries but showed no significant pathology on examination. The study tested an allograft-versus-infection hypothesis by comparing placental TCR-beta repertoires in villitis of unknown etiology, unaffected controls matched for gestational age, and infectious villitis.

Points the paper makes about the study in general: CMV-specific clone frequencies were higher in infectious CMV cases than in villitis of unknown etiology (roughly 0.011 vs 0.001), which did not differ from controls. Paraffin blocks contained small amounts of decidua, so some captured T cells, especially in controls, may have been decidual rather than villous infiltrates. Bulk tissue sequencing could not distinguish helper, regulatory or cytotoxic T cells, nor maternal versus fetal T cells, and excluded gamma-delta receptors. Villitis of unknown etiology placentae showed higher clonality than controls (median approximately 0.052 versus 0.0054, p=0.0025), indicating clonal expansion.

TCR-beta CDR3 regions were amplified from genomic DNA with the immunoSEQ v4 bias-controlled multiplex PCR assay, run blinded to group allocation. To estimate nucleated cell and T cell quantities per sample, reference gene primers were included together with the TCR-beta primers. Sequencing of the libraries was performed on an Illumina MiSeq with a 100-cycle paired-end protocol. Regarding the original processing steps: Diversity and richness were calculated in immunoSEQ Analyzer software; richness by iChao1, clonality based on Pielou evenness and Shannon diversity (0-1, higher means less diverse). CDR3 amino acid sequences together with V/J genes were queried against VDJdb for CMV, EBV and influenza A specificities, with confidence 3 and substitution 2 applied. The Morisita-Horn index was used to assess how much TCR-beta amino acid clonotypes overlapped between the villitis of unknown etiology, infectious villitis and control repertoires. In TCRdb, the immuneACCESS table is reduced to in-frame sequences with V and J assigned. These tables do not hold every clone; where another copy was compared, an unresolved V gene accounts for under half, and the others remain unexplained. The V and J calls and clone size come from that table; D and trimming were worked out from the DNA. The sample profile shows 800 or so clones; around 90% of them were found once. The ten largest clonotypes hold 11% of the sample.

About ten placentae without villitis served as controls and were matched to the villitis of unknown etiology cases on gestational age at delivery. After delivery, placentae were collected and subjected to gross and histological evaluation prior to the selection of archival tissue. Five 10-micron scrolls were cut from each FFPE block, and DNA was then isolated using the AllPrep DNA/RNA FFPE Tissue kit. DNA concentration and purity were checked by NanoDrop, and RNA quality was assessed on a Bioanalyzer. Comments on this clone: Its recognized antigen is unknown. No base-level quality is on record; no much larger clone is a single base apart.

The source is a human donor in good health; the placental T cells may come from both mother and fetus. Specimen: placental tissue containing maternal and fetal cells.

In nucleotides, the sequence is TGTGCCAGTAGTATAGGACAAATGAACACTGAAGCTTTCTTT. Its translation reads: CASSIGQMNTEAFF. The chain uses TRBV19 and TRBJ1-1; the D segment cannot be called with confidence. The cysteine opens and the phenylalanine closes a CDR3 of 14 amino acids. The entry retains the CDR3 DNA only, 42 bases that are in frame from base 1. V was cut back by 1 base and J by 0 bases, leaving a gap of 6 bases between them. CDR1 LNHDA and CDR2 SQIVND were looked up in the germline V gene (reference sequence).